The 9 T cell receptor beta chains reported below all come from one sample, sequenced in a study of blood T cell repertoires in COVID-19. The table came from immunoSEQ multiplex PCR; TCRdb's copy has only in-frame clones and leaves some out. The sample gives around 190,000 clones, around 80% of which show up once; around 11% is in the top ten. The sequenced material came from peripheral blood. These TCRs come from a woman in her forties or fifties with acute or convalescent COVID-19.

This chain links TRBV5-4 with TRBJ2-1; 8 nucleotides line up with TRBD1. J lost 3 bases, V lost 5 bases, and 7 bases had no gene match. Germline V gene sequence: CDR1 SGHNT, CDR2 YYREEE (reference sequence). The CDR3 is 15 residues long. The CDR3 DNA sequence: TGTGCCAGCAGGGTGGACAGGGCCAGCTACAATGAGCAGTTCTTC. Translated: CASRVDRASYNEQFF.

This clone was seen a handful of times. The chain recombines TRBV27 with TRBJ1-2, with D perhaps TRBD1 (6 bases). The germline CDR1 and CDR2 sequences are MNHEY and SMNVEV (reference sequence). The CDR3 totals 15 residues. V was shortened by 2 bases and J by 6 bases, with 16 bases between the two germline ends. The CDR3 loop is CASSLRSRGDNGYTF. CDR3 nucleotide sequence: TGTGCCAGCAGTTTAAGGTCAAGAGGGGACAATGGCTACACCTTC.

This chain joins TRBV5-1 and TRBJ2-7, with TRBD2 identical over 13 bases. The CDR3 covers 15 residues. After removal of 1 base from V and 7 bases from J, the junction contained 5 bases not matched to a gene. Germline V lookup: CDR1 SGHRS, CDR2 YFSETQ. The CDR3 is CASSLTSGGAREQYF. CDR3 bases: TGCGCCAGCAGCTTGACTAGCGGGGGGGCGAGGGAGCAGTACTTC.

This clone was seen a few times. The chain uses TRBV11-3 and TRBJ2-3; 11 bases align to TRBD1. With V trimmed by 5 bases and J by 6 bases, 7 bases remained unmatched. The CDR3 has 15 amino acids. From germline, CDR1 is SGHNT and CDR2 YENEEA. This CDR3 reads CASSPGTGGWDTQYF. CDR3 coding DNA: TGTGCCAGCAGCCCCGGGACAGGGGGTTGGGATACGCAGTATTTT.

Written as DNA, the CDR3 is TGTGCCAGCTCACCTGAACGAGCGGGGGTCCCCACAGATACGCAGTATTTT. This encodes CASSPERAGVPTDTQYF. The chain has TRBV18 and TRBJ2-3; 8 nucleotides agree with TRBD2. This CDR3 has 17 amino acids. With V trimmed by 3 bases and J by 2 bases, 10 bases remained unmatched. CDR1 is KGHSH, CDR2 LQKENI, per germline.

The gene calls are TRBV19 and TRBJ1-2, with 9 nucleotides matching TRBD1. The trim removed 6 bases at V and 5 bases at J, leaving 4 bases unmatched. Germline V lookup: CDR1 LNHDA, CDR2 SQIVND (reference sequence). This CDR3 is 13 amino acids long. The chain's CDR3 is CASRPGTGYGYTF. CDR3 sequence (DNA): TGTGCCAGTAGGCCCGGGACAGGGTATGGCTACACCTTC.

This chain joins TRBV5-4 and TRBJ1-6, with D perhaps TRBD1 (6 bases). CDR3 length: 15 residues. The ends were cut back, 4 bases at V and 6 bases at J, with 14 bases in the middle. CDR1 and CDR2 from the germline V gene are SGHNT and YYREEE (reference sequence). The CDR3 sequence is CASSPTGSGNSPLHF. The CDR3 DNA reads as TGTGCCAGCAGCCCTACAGGGAGCGGTAATTCACCCCTCCACTTT.

V is TRBV5-1 and J is TRBJ2-1; D call uncertain. The ends were cut back, 4 bases at V and 4 bases at J, with 12 bases in the middle. This CDR3 contains 14 residues. Per germline, CDR1 SGHRS and CDR2 YFSETQ. For the CDR3, the DNA is TGCGCCAGCAGCCTCACGACAAATTACAATGAGCAGTTCTTC. It is translated as CASSLTTNYNEQFF. The full variable domain, with the rest looked up from reference TRBV5-1 and TRBJ2-1, is KAGVTQTPRYLIKTRGQQVTLSCSPISGHRSVSWYQQTPGQGLQFLFEYFSETQRNKGNFPGRFSGRQFSNSRSEMNVSTLELGDSALYLCASSLTTNYNEQFFGPGTRLTVL.

Worth noting for this clone: The same CDR3 arises from other DNA sequences in this sample as well. The chain's CDR3 is CAWSVRGSYNSPLHF. The CDR3, as DNA: TGTGCCTGGAGTGTAAGGGGGTCCTATAATTCACCCCTCCACTTT. The chain links TRBV30 to TRBJ1-6, with a tentative D call TRBD1 (6 bases). V was clipped by 0 bases and J by 1 base, with 7 bases between them. This CDR3 region has 15 residues. Germline loops: CDR1 GTSNPN, CDR2 SVGIG (reference sequence).